A single sample gave rise to the 8 T cell receptor beta chains below, sequenced in a study of blood T cells in healthy people across ages. Using a J-beta primer mix together with a sample-barcoded 5' primer, a second PCR was run for roughly 6 to 11 cycles. MiXCR was run by TCRdb on the 5' RACE reads, yielding one entry per CDR3 protein. This sample has hundreds of thousands of distinct CDR3 sequences, with around 36% found just once. The sequencing input was blood. These receptors were taken from a man aged 18 to 29 in good health.

For this clonotype: At one end, the junction sequence differs from germline, possibly due to a read error. The chain employs TRBV10-3 and TRBJ2-3, with D possibly being TRBD1 (6 bases). Germline CDR1 is ENHRY and CDR2 is SYGVKD. This CDR3 is built from 13 residues. The CDR3 here is CGIRGPDRDTQYF. The CDR3 nucleotides are TGTGGCATCAGGGGACCGGACAGAGATACGCAGTATTTT.

This clonotype was observed a handful of times. J is TRBJ1-4 and V is TRBV5-1; no reliable D call. This CDR3 has 16 residues. The germline V and J ends were trimmed by 5 bases and 4 bases, with 18 bases remaining between them. The germline V gene encodes CDR1 SGHRS and CDR2 YFSETQ. CDR3 nucleotides: TGCGCCAGCAGTTCGCCCGTCCAAGGGTTTAATGAAAAACTGTTTTTT. Amino acids: CASSSPVQGFNEKLFF.

This clonotype was seen a handful of times. This sequence joins TRBV5-1 and TRBJ1-2; D unclear. The CDR3 spans 14 residues. V was cut by 3 bases and J by 4 bases, with 13 bases left in between. Germline values: CDR1 SGHRS, CDR2 YFSETQ. The CDR3 coding sequence is TGCGCCAGCAGCTCAGACACCGCTAGCTATGGCTACACCTTC. Its protein is CASSSDTASYGYTF.

DNA for the CDR3: TGTGCCAGCAGCTTTCGGGGACAGAGAAATTCACCCCTCCACTTT. It encodes CASSFRGQRNSPLHF. The chain links TRBV7-2 to TRBJ1-6, with 7 bases aligning to TRBD1. Germline V gene data show CDR1 as SGHTA and CDR2 as FQGNSA. CDR3 length: 15 residues. V lost 3 bases, J lost 7 bases, and 6 bases stayed unmatched.

The chain combines TRBV20-1 with TRBJ2-3; 14 nucleotides align to TRBD2. There are 16 residues in the CDR3. In germline, CDR1 is DFQATT, CDR2 SNEGSKA (reference sequence). V lost 2 bases, J lost 3 bases, and 4 bases stayed unmatched. The DNA for the CDR3 is TGCAGTGCTAGACGACTAGCGGGAGGGATGACAGATACGCAGTATTTT. Translation gives CSARRLAGGMTDTQYF.

The chain couples TRBV6-6 to TRBJ1-6; maybe TRBD1 (5 bases). The CDR3 has 16 amino acids. The V and J ends lost 0 bases and 7 bases respectively, with 13 bases between them. Germline assignment: CDR1 MNHNY and CDR2 SVGAGI (reference sequence). CDR3 residues: CASSYSSGAENSPLHF. CDR3 coding DNA: TGTGCCAGCAGTTACTCTTCTGGGGCGGAGAATTCACCCCTCCACTTT.

Written as DNA, the CDR3 is TGTGCCAGCAGTAGGGGGACAGGAGACATCTACGAGCAGTACTTC. Translating gives CASSRGTGDIYEQYF. The rearrangement links TRBV6-1 to TRBJ2-7; TRBD1 aligns across 8 bases. V gave up 5 bases and J gave up 3 bases; unmatched junction bases: 9. CDR1 and CDR2 from the germline V gene are MNHNS and SASEGT. This CDR3 is 15 amino acids long.

There are a few counts of this clonotype. The CDR3: CAAYSGGSGNEQFF. The CDR3 DNA follows: TGTGCCGCCTATAGCGGGGGTTCGGGCAATGAGCAGTTCTTC. The chain has TRBV10-3 and TRBJ2-1, with 9 bases that match TRBD2. The CDR3 sequence is 14 residues long. CDR1 and CDR2 from the germline V gene are ENHRY and SYGVKD. Losses at the gene ends were 11 bases for V and 6 bases for J; bases not matched to a gene: 11.